This TCR beta chain was recorded in a study of blood T cell repertoires in COVID-19. Cohorts were based on clinical histories the participants reported. Germline V lookup: CDR1 KGHSH, CDR2 LQKENI. CDR3 size: 16 residues. Trimming removed 0 bases from V and 0 bases from J, with 9 bases in between. TCRdb's copy holds only in-frame clones and misses some; the assay was immunoSEQ multiplex PCR. Altogether a few hundred thousand clones are present, about 87% being singletons, with the ten largest covering roughly 2.5%. The rearrangement uses TRBV18 and TRBJ2-4, with D perhaps TRBD2 (6 bases). This receptor was taken from a woman aged 40 to 50 with acute COVID-19. The sample comprised PBMCs or T cells enriched from blood (not recorded which). The CDR3 sequence is CASSPPDGGAKNIQYF. In DNA form, the CDR3 reads TGTGCCAGCTCACCACCGGACGGGGGAGCCAAAAACATTCAGTACTTC.